The 16 T cell receptor beta chains presented below share a single source sample, sequenced in a study of T cells after yellow fever vaccination. Each CDR3 protein is one row after TCRdb ran MiXCR on the 5' RACE reads. The top ten hold 18% of the sample, which has 350,000 to 450,000 distinct CDR3 sequences, roughly 20% seen once. Source: PBMCs, taken before the yellow fever booster vaccination. The receptors shown here come from a young man who received the YFV17D yellow fever vaccine.

The sample holds a few counts of this clonotype. The chain is built from TRBV3-1 and TRBJ2-7; D is unresolved. Germline V gene data show CDR1 as LGHDT and CDR2 as YNNKEL (reference sequence). V was pared by 4 bases and J by 3 bases, with 13 bases between. CDR3 size: 14 residues. CDR3 sequence reads: CASSLMDGFYEQYF. CDR3 DNA sequence: TGTGCCAGCAGCCTTATGGACGGTTTCTACGAGCAGTACTTC.

The sample holds a few counts of this clonotype. V and J are TRBV7-6 and TRBJ2-7; a weak D match, TRBD1 (6 bases). Germline values: CDR1 SGHVS, CDR2 FNYEAQ. The V end lost 1 base, the J end lost 1 base, and 14 bases lay between the germline ends. The CDR3 is 16 amino acids. In DNA, the CDR3 is TGTGCCAGCAGCTTAGGCGGTTTGGGGGCATCCTACGAGCAGTACTTC. It is translated as CASSLGGLGASYEQYF.

The CDR3 loop reads CSAREVAAGEQFF. CDR3 DNA sequence: TGCAGTGCTAGAGAAGTAGCTGCGGGTGAGCAGTTCTTC. The chain employs TRBV20-1 and TRBJ2-1; perhaps TRBD2 as D (5 bases). Germline V CDR1 and CDR2: DFQATT, SNEGSKA (reference sequence). V was clipped by 0 bases and J by 9 bases, with 12 bases between them. The CDR3 has 13 amino acids.

This rearrangement joins TRBV27 to TRBJ1-2; no clear D gene. CDR3 size: 16 residues. Germline CDR1 and CDR2: MNHEY and SMNVEV (reference sequence). Between the trimmed V and J ends, which lost 5 bases and 4 bases, there was a span of 20 bases. This chain's CDR3 is CASSETGARPTYGYTF. The CDR3 DNA is TGTGCCAGCAGTGAAACTGGCGCAAGACCCACCTATGGCTACACCTTC.

This chain joins TRBV4-3 and TRBJ2-3; the match to TRBD2 covers 7 bases. Trimming at V came to 1 base and at J to 3 bases, leaving 4 bases not matched to a gene. This CDR3 spans 15 amino acids. Germline CDR1 reads LGHNA; CDR2 reads YSLEER. CDR3 DNA sequence: TGCGCCAGCAGCCAAGTCCCAGCGGGGACAGATACGCAGTATTTT. Translated, it gives CASSQVPAGTDTQYF.

The chain joins TRBV11-2 to TRBJ1-1; D call uncertain. Germline-derived CDR1 and CDR2 are SGHAT and FQNNGV. Trimming pared 4 bases from V and 2 bases from J, leaving 11 bases between. The CDR3 extends over 14 amino acids. DNA of the CDR3: TGTGCCAGCAGCTCCCCTCCGGGCAACACTGAAGCTTTCTTT. As protein: CASSSPPGNTEAFF.

The chain joins TRBV10-3 to TRBJ2-1, with TRBD1 identical over 11 bases. Trimming at V came to 2 bases and at J to 6 bases, leaving 0 bases not matched to a gene. The CDR3 consists of 14 residues. The germline CDR1 and CDR2 sequences are ENHRY and SYGVKD. CDR3 nucleotides: TGTGCCATCAGTGAGGGGACAGGGGGCAATGAGCAGTTCTTC. It translates to CAISEGTGGNEQFF.

In its sample, this clonotype was seen a few times. The rearrangement joins TRBV28 to TRBJ2-3, with D perhaps given as TRBD1 or TRBD2 (5 bases each). The CDR3 has 15 amino acids. Germline CDR1 is MDHEN and CDR2 is SYDVKM. The ends were cut back, 5 bases at V and 2 bases at J, with 14 bases in the middle. The CDR3 here is CASSPPGPLTDTQYF. The CDR3 DNA sequence: TGTGCCAGCAGTCCTCCGGGACCTCTCACAGATACGCAGTATTTT.

The CDR3 sequence is CASSPTIGPGVGYTF. The CDR3 DNA is TGTGCCAGCAGCCCTACAATAGGGCCCGGAGTTGGCTACACCTTC. The chain carries TRBV3-1 and TRBJ1-2; D uncertain. The CDR3 loop spans 15 amino acids. Germline V gene lookup returns CDR1 LGHDT and CDR2 YNNKEL (reference sequence). The V and J ends lost 4 bases and 7 bases respectively, with 19 bases between them.

This clonotype turned up a few times. This sequence joins TRBV27 and TRBJ2-3; TRBD1 matches at 9 bases. V gave up 3 bases and J gave up 1 base; unmatched junction bases: 8. CDR1 and CDR2 from the germline V gene are MNHEY and SMNVEV (reference sequence). This CDR3 has 17 amino acids. CDR3 DNA: TGTGCCAGCAGTTTCGTATATGGGGACAGGGGCACAGATACGCAGTATTTT. Amino acid sequence: CASSFVYGDRGTDTQYF.

The rearrangement links TRBV25-1 to TRBJ2-4; the D is unclear. V lost 4 bases and J 10 bases, leaving 17 bases between the germline ends. The CDR3 is 14 amino acids. Germline lookup yields CDR1 MGHDK and CDR2 SYGVNS. For the CDR3, the DNA is TGTGCCAGCAGTGGCCCCCCAGTCCCCCGGATTCAGTACTTC. Encoded protein: CASSGPPVPRIQYF.

This clonotype occurred many times. V and J are TRBV20-1 and TRBJ2-7; D might be TRBD1 (5 bases). Germline V gene lookup returns CDR1 DFQATT and CDR2 SNEGSKA (reference sequence). The CDR3 extends over 15 amino acids. V gave up 6 bases and J gave up 2 bases, with 20 bases separating them. This CDR3 reads CSAPNPGSLAYEQYV. The CDR3 bases are TGCAGTGCACCCAACCCAGGGTCGCTCGCCTACGAGCAGTACGTC.

V gene TRBV6-5 combines with J gene TRBJ2-3; TRBD2 agrees at 8 bases. V lost 7 bases and J lost 1; bases outside the gene matches: 7. The CDR3 is made up of 15 amino acids. CDR1 is MNHEY, CDR2 SVGAGI, per germline. CDR3 nucleotide sequence: TGTGCCAGCACCTCGGGACTAGTGGGCACAGATACGCAGTATTTT. It encodes CASTSGLVGTDTQYF.

This clonotype was picked up many times. The chain is built from TRBV5-1 and TRBJ2-1; possibly TRBD2 for D (5 bases). The CDR3 consists of 15 residues. In germline, CDR1 is SGHRS, CDR2 YFSETQ. The ends were cut back, 0 bases at V and 5 bases at J, with 12 bases in the middle. Written as DNA, the CDR3 is TGCGCCAGCAGCTTGGCGGTCCTCGGGGACAATGAGCAGTTCTTC. Translated, it gives CASSLAVLGDNEQFF.

This clonotype was detected a few times. This chain uses TRBV7-6 with TRBJ1-2, with D possibly being TRBD1 (6 bases). The V end lost 5 bases, the J end lost 4 bases, and 14 bases lay between the germline ends. The germline V gene encodes CDR1 SGHVS and CDR2 FNYEAQ. CDR3 length: 14 residues. Written as DNA, the CDR3 is TGTGCCAGCAGCGAGAAACAGGGACTCTATGGCTACACCTTC. Translation: CASSEKQGLYGYTF. The full variable domain, rest sourced from reference TRBV7-6 and TRBJ1-2, is GAGVSQSPRYKVTKRGQDVALRCDPISGHVSLYWYRQALGQGPEFLTYFNYEAQQDKSGLPNDRFSAERPEGSISTLTIQRTEQRDSAMYRCASSEKQGLYGYTFGSGTRLTVV.

This clonotype was seen more than once but under ten times. This chain uses TRBV7-2 with TRBJ2-1; D is unclear. V was clipped by 5 bases and J by 6 bases, with 20 bases between them. The CDR3 is made up of 16 amino acids. From germline, CDR1 is SGHTA and CDR2 FQGNSA. CDR3: CASSPWGGLGGNEQFF. CDR3 bases: TGTGCCAGCAGCCCCTGGGGTGGGTTAGGTGGCAATGAGCAGTTCTTC.